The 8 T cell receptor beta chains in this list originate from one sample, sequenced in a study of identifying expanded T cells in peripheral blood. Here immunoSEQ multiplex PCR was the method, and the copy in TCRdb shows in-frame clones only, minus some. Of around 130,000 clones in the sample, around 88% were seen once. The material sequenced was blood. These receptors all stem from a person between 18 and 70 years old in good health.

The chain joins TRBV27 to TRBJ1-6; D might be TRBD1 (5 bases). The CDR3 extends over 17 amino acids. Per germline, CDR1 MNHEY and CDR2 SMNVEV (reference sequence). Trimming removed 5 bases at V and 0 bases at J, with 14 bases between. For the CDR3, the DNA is TGTGCCAGCAGTACAGGACCCCGGAGCTCCTATAATTCACCCCTCCACTTT. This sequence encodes CASSTGPRSSYNSPLHF.

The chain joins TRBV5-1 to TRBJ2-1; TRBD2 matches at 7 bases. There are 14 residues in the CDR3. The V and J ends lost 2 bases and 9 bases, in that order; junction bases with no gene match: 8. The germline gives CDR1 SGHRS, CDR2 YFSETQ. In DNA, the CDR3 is TGCGCCAGCAGCTTACTACGGGGGGTGCCTGAGCAGTTCTTC. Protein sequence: CASSLLRGVPEQFF.

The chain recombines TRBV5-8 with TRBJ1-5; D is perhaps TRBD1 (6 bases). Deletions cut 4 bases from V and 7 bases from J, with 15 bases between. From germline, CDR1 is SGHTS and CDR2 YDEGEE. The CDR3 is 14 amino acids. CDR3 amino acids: CASSPYRVEQPQHF. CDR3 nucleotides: TGTGCCAGCAGCCCGTACAGGGTCGAACAGCCCCAGCATTTT.

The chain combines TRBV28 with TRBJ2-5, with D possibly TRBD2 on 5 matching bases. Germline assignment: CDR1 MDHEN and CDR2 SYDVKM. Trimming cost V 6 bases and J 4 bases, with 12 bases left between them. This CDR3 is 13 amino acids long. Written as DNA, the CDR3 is TGTGCCAGCAGGCAAGGGAGCGTAGAGACCCAGTACTTC. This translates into CASRQGSVETQYF.

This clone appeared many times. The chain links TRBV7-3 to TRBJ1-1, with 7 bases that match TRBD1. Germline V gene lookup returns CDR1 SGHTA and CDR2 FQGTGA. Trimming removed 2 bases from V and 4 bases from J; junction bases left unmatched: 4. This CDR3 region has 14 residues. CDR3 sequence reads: CASSLAPGGTEAFF. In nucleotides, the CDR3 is TGTGCCAGCAGCTTAGCGCCAGGGGGCACTGAAGCTTTCTTT.

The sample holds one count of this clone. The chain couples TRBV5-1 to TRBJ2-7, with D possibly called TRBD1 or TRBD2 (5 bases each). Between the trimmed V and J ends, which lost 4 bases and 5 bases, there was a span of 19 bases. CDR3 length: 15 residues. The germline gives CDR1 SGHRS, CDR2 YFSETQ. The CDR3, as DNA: TGCGCCAGCAGCCCCACCGGGTCCGGGGACCACGAGCAGTACTTC. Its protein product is CASSPTGSGDHEQYF.

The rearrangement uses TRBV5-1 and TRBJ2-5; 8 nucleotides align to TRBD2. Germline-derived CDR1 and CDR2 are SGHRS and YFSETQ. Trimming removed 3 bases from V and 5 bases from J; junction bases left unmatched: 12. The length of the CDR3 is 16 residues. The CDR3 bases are TGCGCCAGCAGCTCGTCCCCAGCGGGAGTTGGGGAGACCCAGTACTTC. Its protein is CASSSSPAGVGETQYF.

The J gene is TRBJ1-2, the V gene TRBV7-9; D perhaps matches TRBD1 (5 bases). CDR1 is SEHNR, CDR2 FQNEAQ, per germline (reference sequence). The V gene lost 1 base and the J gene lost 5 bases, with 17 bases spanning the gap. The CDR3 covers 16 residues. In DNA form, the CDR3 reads TGTGCCAGCAGCTTAGATTTTGGGGCTGATGGATATGGCTACACCTTC. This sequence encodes CASSLDFGADGYGYTF.